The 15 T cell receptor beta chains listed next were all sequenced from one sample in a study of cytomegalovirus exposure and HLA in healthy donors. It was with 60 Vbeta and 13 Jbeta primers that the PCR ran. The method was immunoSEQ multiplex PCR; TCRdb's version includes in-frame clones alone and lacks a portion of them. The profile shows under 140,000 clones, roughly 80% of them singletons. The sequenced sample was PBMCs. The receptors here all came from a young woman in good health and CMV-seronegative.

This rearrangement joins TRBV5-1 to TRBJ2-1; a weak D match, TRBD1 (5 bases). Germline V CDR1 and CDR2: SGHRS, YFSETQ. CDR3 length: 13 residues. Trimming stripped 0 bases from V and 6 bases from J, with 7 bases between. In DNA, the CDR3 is TGCGCCAGCAGCTTGGTGCAGGGCAATGAGCAGTTCTTC. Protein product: CASSLVQGNEQFF.

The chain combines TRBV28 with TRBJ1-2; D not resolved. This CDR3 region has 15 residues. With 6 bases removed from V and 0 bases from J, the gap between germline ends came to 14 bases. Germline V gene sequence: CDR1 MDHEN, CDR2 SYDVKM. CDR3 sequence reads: CASSPYPTTNYGYTF. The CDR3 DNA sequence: TGTGCCAGCAGCCCTTACCCGACTACTAACTATGGCTACACCTTC.

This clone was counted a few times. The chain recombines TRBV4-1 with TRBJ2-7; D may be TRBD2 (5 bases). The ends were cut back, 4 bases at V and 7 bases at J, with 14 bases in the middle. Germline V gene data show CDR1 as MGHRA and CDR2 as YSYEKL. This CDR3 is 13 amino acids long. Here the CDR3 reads CASSPGSPREQYF. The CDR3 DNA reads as TGCGCCAGCAGCCCGGGGTCACCGCGGGAGCAGTACTTC.

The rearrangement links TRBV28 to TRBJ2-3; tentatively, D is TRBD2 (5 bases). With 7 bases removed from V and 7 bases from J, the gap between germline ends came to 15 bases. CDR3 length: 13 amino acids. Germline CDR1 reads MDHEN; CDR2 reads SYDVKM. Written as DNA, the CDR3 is TGTGCCAGCAACGGACTTCCCTTATATACGCAGTATTTT. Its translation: CASNGLPLYTQYF.

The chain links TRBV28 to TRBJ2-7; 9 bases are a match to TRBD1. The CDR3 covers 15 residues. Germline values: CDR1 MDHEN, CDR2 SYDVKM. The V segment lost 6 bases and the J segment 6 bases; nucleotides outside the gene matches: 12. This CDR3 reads CASSQLGTGSREQYF. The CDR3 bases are TGTGCCAGCAGCCAACTCGGGACAGGGTCCCGCGAGCAGTACTTC.

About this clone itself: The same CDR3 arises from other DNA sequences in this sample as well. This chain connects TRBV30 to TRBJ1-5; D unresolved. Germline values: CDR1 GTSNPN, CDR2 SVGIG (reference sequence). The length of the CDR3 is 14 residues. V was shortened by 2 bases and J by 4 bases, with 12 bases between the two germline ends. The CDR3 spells CAWSSGLSNQPQHF. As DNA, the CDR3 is TGTGCCTGGAGTTCAGGTTTATCTAATCAGCCCCAGCATTTT.

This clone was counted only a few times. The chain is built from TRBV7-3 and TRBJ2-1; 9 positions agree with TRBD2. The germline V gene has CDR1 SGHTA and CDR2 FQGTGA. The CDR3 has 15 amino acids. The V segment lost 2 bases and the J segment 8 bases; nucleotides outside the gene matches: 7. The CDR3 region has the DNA TGTGCCAGCAGCTTACCGGCGGGGGGGCGGGATGAGCAGTTCTTC. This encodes CASSLPAGGRDEQFF. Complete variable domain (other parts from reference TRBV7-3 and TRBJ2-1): GAGVSQTPSNKVTEKGKYVELRCDPISGHTALYWYRQSLGQGPEFLIYFQGTGAADDSGLPNDRFFAVRPEGSVSTLKIQRTERGDSAVYLCASSLPAGGRDEQFFGPGTRLTVL.

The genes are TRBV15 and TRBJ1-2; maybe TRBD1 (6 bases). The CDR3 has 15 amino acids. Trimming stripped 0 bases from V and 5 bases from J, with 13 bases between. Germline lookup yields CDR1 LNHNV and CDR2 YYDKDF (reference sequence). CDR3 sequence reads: CATSRESDSLYGYTF. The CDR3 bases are TGTGCCACCAGCAGAGAGTCGGACAGTCTATATGGCTACACCTTC.

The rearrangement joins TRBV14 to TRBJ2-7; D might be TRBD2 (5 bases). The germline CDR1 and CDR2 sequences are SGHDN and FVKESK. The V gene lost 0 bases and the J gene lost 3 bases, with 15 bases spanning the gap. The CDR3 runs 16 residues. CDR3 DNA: TGTGCCAGCAGCCAAGATCGGCAGCGGCCACTCTACGAGCAGTACTTC. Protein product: CASSQDRQRPLYEQYF.

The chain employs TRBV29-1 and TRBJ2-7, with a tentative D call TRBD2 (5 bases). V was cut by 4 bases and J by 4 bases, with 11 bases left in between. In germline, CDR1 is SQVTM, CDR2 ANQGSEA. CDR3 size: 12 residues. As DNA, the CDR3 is TGCAGCGTTGGACGGACGGGATACGAGCAGTACTTC. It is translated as CSVGRTGYEQYF.

CDR3 sequence (DNA): TGTGCCTGGAGTGGGGGAGGGGCCAAAAACATTCAGTACTTC. Its protein is CAWSGGGAKNIQYF. This chain connects TRBV30 to TRBJ2-4; 7 positions agree with TRBD2. Germline CDR1 and CDR2: GTSNPN and SVGIG (reference sequence). Trimming at V came to 1 base and at J to 1 base, leaving 1 base not matched to a gene. The CDR3 loop spans 14 amino acids.

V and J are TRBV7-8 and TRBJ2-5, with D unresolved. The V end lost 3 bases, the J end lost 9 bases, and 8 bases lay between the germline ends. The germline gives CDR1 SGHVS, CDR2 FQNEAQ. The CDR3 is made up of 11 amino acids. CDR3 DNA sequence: TGTGCCAGCAGCTTTAGAGAATCCCAGTACTTC. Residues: CASSFRESQYF.

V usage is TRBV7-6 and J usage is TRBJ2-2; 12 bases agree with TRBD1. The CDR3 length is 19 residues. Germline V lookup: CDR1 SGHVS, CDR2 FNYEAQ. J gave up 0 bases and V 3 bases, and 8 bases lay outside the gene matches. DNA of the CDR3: TGTGCCAGCAGCTTCCGCGGGACAGGGGGCTCCCCGAACACCGGGGAGCTGTTTTTT. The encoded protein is CASSFRGTGGSPNTGELFF.

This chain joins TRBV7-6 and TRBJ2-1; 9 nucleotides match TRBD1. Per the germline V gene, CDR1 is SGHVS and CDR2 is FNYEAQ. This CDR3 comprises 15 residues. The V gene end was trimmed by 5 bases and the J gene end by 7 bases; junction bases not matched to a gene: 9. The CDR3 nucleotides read TGTGCCAGCAGCCCCGGGACAGGGATAGCAAATGAGCAGTTCTTC. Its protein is CASSPGTGIANEQFF.

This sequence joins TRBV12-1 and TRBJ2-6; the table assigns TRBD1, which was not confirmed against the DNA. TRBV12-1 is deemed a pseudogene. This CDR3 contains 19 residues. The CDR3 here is CATYLNRGDATSGANVLTF. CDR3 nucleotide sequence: TGTGCCACCTACCTAAACAGGGGGGACGCTACCTCTGGGGCCAACGTCCTGACTTTC.